These 31 T cell receptor beta chains were all obtained from the same sample, sequenced in a study of T-cell reconstitution after alpha-beta-depleted transplantation in children. Unique molecular identifiers were used in preparing the TCRbeta library. TCRdb used MiXCR to reprocess the PCR reads, holding one entry per CDR3 protein. The sample yields just under 550,000 distinct CDR3 sequences, about 17% seen once. The sample in question was PBMCs from the stem cell graft donor, obtained from the stem cell graft. The receptors derive from a human donor who donated a stem cell graft to a child with acute lymphoblastic leukemia.

This clonotype was counted a few times. This chain joins TRBV7-3 and TRBJ2-7; 7 bases align to TRBD2. The V segment lost 2 bases and the J segment 5 bases; nucleotides outside the gene matches: 6. Germline V gene data show CDR1 as SGHTA and CDR2 as FQGTGA. There are 14 residues in the CDR3. The DNA for the CDR3 is TGTGCCAGCAGCTTAGCGGGAGAAGGGAACGAGCAGTACTTC. It encodes CASSLAGEGNEQYF.

This clonotype was detected ten times or more. V usage is TRBV5-5 and J usage is TRBJ2-7; 10 bases match TRBD2. Losses at the gene ends were 4 bases for V and 4 bases for J; bases not matched to a gene: 8. CDR1 is SGHKS, CDR2 YYEKEE, per germline (reference sequence). This CDR3 has 15 residues. The CDR3 DNA reads as TGTGCCAGCAGCCCGGCTAGCGGGAGAGTATACGAGCAGTACTTC. This codes for CASSPASGRVYEQYF.

This clonotype was recorded a few times. This rearrangement joins TRBV13 to TRBJ2-7; D remains ambiguous. This CDR3 region has 12 residues. The germline CDR1 and CDR2 sequences are PRHDT and FYEKMQ (reference sequence). Deletions cut 4 bases from V and 5 bases from J, with 9 bases between. The CDR3 sequence is CASSSPVHEQYF. In DNA form, the CDR3 reads TGTGCCAGCAGCTCCCCAGTACACGAGCAGTACTTC. The full variable domain, rest sourced from reference TRBV13 and TRBJ2-7, is AAGVIQSPRHLIKEKRETATLKCYPIPRHDTVYWYQQGPGQDPQFLISFYEKMQSDKGSIPDRFSAQQFSDYHSELNMSSLELGDSALYFCASSSPVHEQYFGPGTRLTVT.

This sequence joins TRBV20-1 and TRBJ1-2; unclear D gene. V lost 3 bases, J lost 1 base, and 6 bases lay in between. The CDR3 totals 12 residues. CDR1 is DFQATT, CDR2 SNEGSKA, per germline (reference sequence). In DNA, the CDR3 is TGCAGTGCTAGCCCGGATAACTATGGCTACACCTTC. Its translation is CSASPDNYGYTF.

This chain links TRBV7-8 with TRBJ2-5; no firm D call. Germline CDR1 SGHVS, CDR2 FQNEAQ. The CDR3 is 13 residues long. With 0 bases removed from V and 4 bases from J, the gap between germline ends came to 6 bases. The CDR3 here is CASSLASRETQYF. The DNA for the CDR3 is TGTGCCAGCAGCTTAGCTTCACGAGAGACCCAGTACTTC.

V and J are TRBV4-1 and TRBJ1-2, with TRBD1 as a possible D gene (5 bases). V lost 3 bases and J lost 1, with 18 bases in between. Germline V gene data show CDR1 as MGHRA and CDR2 as YSYEKL. CDR3 size: 17 residues. CDR3 in amino acids: CASSQPWRDGFNYGYTF. Here the CDR3 DNA reads TGCGCCAGCAGCCAGCCCTGGAGGGACGGATTTAACTATGGCTACACCTTC.

This clonotype was seen a handful of times. The V gene is TRBV2, the J gene TRBJ2-7; 9 nucleotides match TRBD1. This CDR3 comprises 15 residues. The V gene's germline CDR1 is SNHLY and CDR2 FYNNEI. Trimming took 8 bases from V and 2 from J; bases not matched to a gene: 10. CDR3 amino acids: CASATTGGSAYEQYF. DNA for the CDR3: TGTGCCAGCGCCACGACAGGGGGAAGCGCCTACGAGCAGTACTTC.

This rearrangement joins TRBV5-5 to TRBJ1-1; D unclear. Trimming removed 3 bases from V and 6 bases from J, with 12 bases in between. This CDR3 is built from 13 residues. The germline V gene encodes CDR1 SGHKS and CDR2 YYEKEE (reference sequence). CDR3 nucleotide sequence: TGTGCCAGCAGCTATGAGGGTCGTCCTGAAGCTTTCTTT. Its translation is CASSYEGRPEAFF.

This clonotype was seen a few times. V is TRBV6-1 and J is TRBJ1-5; D remains unclear. The V gene's germline CDR1 is MNHNS and CDR2 SASEGT. Trimming stripped 4 bases from V and 0 bases from J, with 13 bases between. The CDR3 is 16 amino acids. The DNA of the CDR3 is TGTGCCAGCAGTGGTAGGGCAGTTAATAGCAATCAGCCCCAGCATTTT. It is translated as CASSGRAVNSNQPQHF.

The chain carries TRBV27 and TRBJ1-5; D might be TRBD1 (6 bases). V shed 1 base and J shed 6 bases, with 13 bases lying between them. The CDR3 has 15 amino acids. CDR1 and CDR2 from the germline V gene are MNHEY and SMNVEV (reference sequence). In DNA form, the CDR3 reads TGTGCCAGCAGTTTATTAGGGGGGCCTAGTCAGCCCCAGCATTTT. It translates to CASSLLGGPSQPQHF.

The chain has TRBV7-2 and TRBJ2-5; TRBD2 aligns across 13 bases. Looked up from germline, CDR1 is SGHTA and CDR2 is FQGNSA. This CDR3 has 17 amino acids. J was trimmed by 2 bases and V by 4 bases; bases with no gene match: 7. The CDR3: CASSYGLAGVWQETQYF. The CDR3 DNA is TGTGCCAGCAGCTACGGACTAGCGGGAGTCTGGCAAGAGACCCAGTACTTC.

This clonotype has a handful of counts. This chain uses TRBV19 with TRBJ2-5; maybe TRBD1 (5 bases). CDR1 LNHDA and CDR2 SQIVND come from the germline V gene (reference sequence). The CDR3 extends over 12 amino acids. The V gene lost 9 bases and the J gene lost 4 bases, with 12 bases spanning the gap. The CDR3: CASKGDRETQYF. In DNA, the CDR3 is TGTGCCAGCAAAGGGGATAGAGAGACCCAGTACTTC.

This clonotype was observed a few times. The chain joins TRBV20-1 to TRBJ2-1, with D hard to call. This CDR3 is 15 amino acids long. Per the germline V gene, CDR1 is DFQATT and CDR2 is SNEGSKA (reference sequence). Trimming removed 3 bases at V and 1 base at J, with 13 bases between. The CDR3 is CSARPTILSYNEQFF. DNA of the CDR3: TGCAGTGCTAGGCCGACGATCCTATCCTACAATGAGCAGTTCTTC.

CDR3 sequence: CASSPPALAYEQYF. The CDR3 DNA sequence: TGTGCCAGCTCACCACCAGCGCTAGCCTACGAGCAGTACTTC. V is TRBV18 and J is TRBJ2-7; D is undetermined. CDR1 is KGHSH and CDR2 is LQKENI in the germline V gene. This CDR3 has 14 residues. Trimming cost V 0 bases and J 2 bases, with 8 bases left between them.

This clonotype turned up a few times. J is TRBJ1-2 and V is TRBV4-1; possibly TRBD1 for D (5 bases). The CDR3 is made up of 15 amino acids. Deletions cut 3 bases from V and 0 bases from J, with 11 bases between. From germline, CDR1 is MGHRA and CDR2 YSYEKL. CDR3 coding DNA: TGCGCCAGCAGCCAGCCGGGACGCTCTAACTATGGCTACACCTTC. The encoded protein is CASSQPGRSNYGYTF.

This clonotype was picked up a small number of times. This rearrangement joins TRBV7-9 to TRBJ1-4, with 7 bases identical to TRBD1. V dropped 1 base and J dropped 5; count of bases not matched to a gene: 7. Germline V gene data show CDR1 as SEHNR and CDR2 as FQNEAQ (reference sequence). This CDR3 has 16 amino acids. CDR3 nucleotide sequence: TGTGCCAGCAGCTTAGATAACTGGGACAGAAATGAAAAACTGTTTTTT. Translating gives CASSLDNWDRNEKLFF.

This clonotype was picked up a small number of times. The V gene is TRBV18, the J gene TRBJ1-2, with D unclear. The CDR3 is 13 residues long. Trimming took off 4 bases at V and 2 bases at J, with 8 bases between the two ends. CDR1 and CDR2 from the germline V gene are KGHSH and LQKENI. The CDR3 region is CASSRTENYGYTF. The CDR3 region has the DNA TGTGCCAGCTCACGGACGGAAAACTATGGCTACACCTTC.

The chain employs TRBV20-1 and TRBJ2-3; 11 nucleotides line up with TRBD1. The CDR3 spans 15 residues. V lost 3 bases to trimming and J lost 4 bases; unmatched junction nucleotides: 6. In germline, CDR1 is DFQATT, CDR2 SNEGSKA (reference sequence). The CDR3 protein is CSASIRTGGADTQYF. The CDR3 bases are TGCAGTGCTAGTATTCGGACAGGGGGCGCAGATACGCAGTATTTT.

This clonotype has more than one count but fewer than ten. The genes are TRBV20-1 and TRBJ2-7; no reliable D call. V was cut by 5 bases and J by 2 bases, with 10 bases left in between. In germline, CDR1 is DFQATT, CDR2 SNEGSKA (reference sequence). This CDR3 comprises 12 residues. DNA of the CDR3: TGCAGTGCTGCCCGACGGGCCTACGAGCAGTACTTC. Translating gives CSAARRAYEQYF.

The CDR3 protein is CASSVAQLASYEQYF. The CDR3 nucleotides are TGTGCCAGCAGCGTAGCACAACTCGCCTCCTACGAGCAGTACTTC. The rearrangement links TRBV9 to TRBJ2-7; D uncertain. The ends were cut back, 0 bases at V and 0 bases at J, with 10 bases in the middle. CDR3 length: 15 residues. Germline V gene sequence: CDR1 SGDLS, CDR2 YYNGEE.

This clonotype showed up just a few times. The chain employs TRBV7-9 and TRBJ2-4; possibly TRBD1 for D (5 bases). Germline CDR1 reads SEHNR; CDR2 reads FQNEAQ (reference sequence). This CDR3 region has 17 residues. Trimming took 5 bases from V and 0 from J, leaving 17 bases between them. Written as DNA, the CDR3 is TGTGCCAGCAGCCCTCCCCGGACGGACATAGCCAAAAACATTCAGTACTTC. Translating gives CASSPPRTDIAKNIQYF.

This chain uses TRBV9 with TRBJ1-3; D gene unclear. The germline V gene has CDR1 SGDLS and CDR2 YYNGEE. The CDR3 has 16 residues. Trimming pared 6 bases from V and 3 bases from J, leaving 19 bases between. The CDR3 sequence is CASTPDGVGGGNTIYF. The CDR3 coding sequence is TGTGCCAGCACCCCCGATGGAGTAGGTGGTGGAAACACCATATATTTT.

CDR3 DNA sequence: TGCGCCAGCAGCCGGGACGCATTCACAGATACGCAGTATTTT. It translates to CASSRDAFTDTQYF. This sequence joins TRBV5-1 and TRBJ2-3; either TRBD1 or TRBD2 may supply D (5 bases each). This CDR3 contains 14 residues. Germline CDR1 and CDR2: SGHRS and YFSETQ. Between the trimmed V and J ends, which lost 4 bases and 2 bases, there was a span of 11 bases. The whole variable domain, filled in from reference TRBV5-1 and TRBJ2-3, reads KAGVTQTPRYLIKTRGQQVTLSCSPISGHRSVSWYQQTPGQGLQFLFEYFSETQRNKGNFPGRFSGRQFSNSRSEMNVSTLELGDSALYLCASSRDAFTDTQYFGPGTRLTVL.

The rearrangement links TRBV12-3 or TRBV12-4 to TRBJ2-4; 7 nucleotides line up with TRBD2. V dropped 5 bases and J dropped 3; count of bases not matched to a gene: 7. The CDR3 consists of 15 residues. CDR3 region: CASSESSSGKNIQYF. The CDR3, as DNA: TGTGCCAGCAGTGAAAGCTCTAGCGGCAAAAACATTCAGTACTTC.

The V and J genes are TRBV2 and TRBJ2-3; the D gene is possibly TRBD2 (5 bases). The CDR3 is made up of 12 amino acids. Germline CDR1 reads SNHLY; CDR2 reads FYNNEI. V was cut by 11 bases and J by 6 bases, with 15 bases left in between. The CDR3 sequence: CAGNLLVDTQYF. CDR3 sequence (DNA): TGTGCCGGAAACCTACTAGTGGATACGCAGTATTTT. The entire variable domain, with the rest obtained from reference TRBV2 and TRBJ2-3, is as follows: EPEVTQTPSHQVTQMGQEVILRCVPISNHLYFYWYRQILGQKVEFLVSFYNNEISEKSEIFDDQFSVERPDGSNFTLKIRSTKLEDSAMYFCAGNLLVDTQYFGPGTRLTVL.

The table lists this clonotype with a few counts. V is TRBV7-8 and J is TRBJ1-1; TRBD1 matches 7 bases. V trimming: 4 bases; J trimming: 0 bases; junction bases outside the gene matches: 14. This CDR3 comprises 18 residues. Germline CDR1 is SGHVS and CDR2 is FQNEAQ. CDR3 sequence (DNA): TGTGCCAGCAGCTCACTTGATACAGGGGTTTCCATGAACACTGAAGCTTTCTTT. Translating it yields CASSSLDTGVSMNTEAFF.

This clonotype was seen only a few times. The rearrangement joins TRBV5-1 to TRBJ2-1; no definite D call. The germline V and J ends were trimmed by 7 bases and 1 base, with 12 bases remaining between them. This CDR3 is 14 amino acids long. From germline, CDR1 is SGHRS and CDR2 YFSETQ. CDR3 sequence (DNA): TGCGCCAGCTGGGTCGGCCGATCCTACAATGAGCAGTTCTTC. Its protein product is CASWVGRSYNEQFF.

This sequence joins TRBV27 and TRBJ2-7, with a possible D match to TRBD1 (5 bases). The CDR3 is 13 amino acids. Per the germline V gene, CDR1 is MNHEY and CDR2 is SMNVEV (reference sequence). V was trimmed by 3 bases and J by 6 bases, leaving 12 bases between them. CDR3 protein: CASSFLGAAEQYF. The DNA of the CDR3 is TGTGCCAGCAGTTTTTTAGGGGCCGCCGAGCAGTACTTC.

This clonotype was counted a few times. The chain combines TRBV7-2 with TRBJ2-3; D remains ambiguous. Trimming took off 5 bases at V and 4 bases at J, with 10 bases between the two ends. The length of the CDR3 is 13 residues. Per the germline V gene, CDR1 is SGHTA and CDR2 is FQGNSA. The CDR3 nucleotides are TGTGCCAGCAGCCCCTATAACGCAGATACGCAGTATTTT. Residues: CASSPYNADTQYF.

This chain links TRBV5-1 with TRBJ1-2; no firm D call. Germline assignment: CDR1 SGHRS and CDR2 YFSETQ. The CDR3 is 16 amino acids. Trimming took off 2 bases at V and 2 bases at J, with 16 bases between the two ends. The CDR3 sequence is CASSFLSGGRNYGYTF. DNA for the CDR3: TGCGCCAGCAGCTTTTTATCCGGAGGGAGAAACTATGGCTACACCTTC.

The chain has TRBV4-1 and TRBJ2-1; weak D call: TRBD2 (5 bases). CDR1 and CDR2 from the germline V gene are MGHRA and YSYEKL. The ends were cut back, 0 bases at V and 4 bases at J, with 13 bases in the middle. The CDR3 spans 16 residues. CDR3 nucleotides: TGCGCCAGCAGCCAAGAGAGGGCAGCGAGATACAATGAGCAGTTCTTC. It translates to CASSQERAARYNEQFF.